The TCR beta chain under discussion was sequenced for a study of T cells expressing NK-cell markers. The study, taken as a whole, reports: Dominant NKG2C+ clonotype frequencies of roughly 1.0-8% of CD8+ T cells were measured in more than five donors.

The CDR3 runs 16 residues. Germline V gene sequence: CDR1 LGHDT, CDR2 YNNKEL (reference sequence). Beta-chain TCR cDNA was generated via 5'RACE template switching with UMIs. TCRdb processed the 5' RACE reads again and assigns one entry to each CDR3 protein, with no DNA. Across over 150,000 distinct CDR3 sequences, the top ten clones capture more than 35% of the sample. Comment on this clonotype: Its antigen remains unidentified.

The sequenced material came from blood T cells: a sorted CD56 or NKG2C T cell subset, CD4+ or CD8+ T cells, or bulk PBMC T cells (not recorded which). The chain links TRBV3-1 to TRBJ2-1; absent DNA, TCRdb's TRBD2 call cannot be checked. This TCR came from a woman in her forties or fifties in good health. The CDR3 protein is CASSPVWSGSMSEQFF.